This T cell receptor beta chain emerged from a study of regulatory T cells in long-lasting Graves disease. Time point denoted: newly diagnosed GD, antithyroid drugs for less than 3 months. TCR sequences were obtained from RNA taken from PBMCs. Per the germline V gene, CDR1 is KGHSH and CDR2 is LQKENI. V lost 8 bases and J lost 6, with 16 bases in between. CDR3 length: 13 amino acids. Assembly of TCR beta libraries relied on iRepertoire HTBI primers together with Arm-PCR of CDR3 regions. TCRdb ran MiXCR on the multiplex PCR reads and lists one entry per CDR3 protein. The table lists around 250,000 distinct CDR3 sequences, about 19% of them singletons, with about 15% in the top ten.

This chain uses TRBV18 with TRBJ1-2; D is possibly TRBD1 (5 bases). The sample was peripheral blood mononuclear cells (PBMCs), taken at new diagnosis, from a patient treated with antithyroid drugs. The TCR sequence derives from a female donor with Graves disease. CDR3 sequence reads: CASTRGSQDGYTF. The CDR3 nucleotides are TGTGCCAGCACGCGGGGCTCACAGGATGGCTACACCTTC.